Below, 24 T cell receptor beta chains from the same sample are listed, as sequenced in a study of blood T cell repertoires in COVID-19. Libraries were prepared by immunoSEQ multiplex PCR; TCRdb keeps only in-frame clonotypes and omits some of them. There are approximately 140,000 clones in the sample; about nine tenths occur only once, and about 4% lies in the top ten. Sequenced input: peripheral blood. The source of these receptors is an older woman with active or convalescent COVID-19.

This clone was observed many times. This chain joins TRBV7-2 and TRBJ1-5; 9 positions match TRBD1. Trimming cost V 8 bases and J 2 bases; bases outside gene matches: 4. Germline V gene sequence: CDR1 SGHTA, CDR2 FQGNSA. The CDR3 runs to 14 residues. The CDR3 nucleotides are TGTGCCAGCGGATGGACAGGGGGCAATCAGCCCCAGCATTTT. Its protein is CASGWTGGNQPQHF.

The V call is TRBV10-3, the J call TRBJ1-1, with D perhaps matching TRBD1 (6 bases). Trimming took 6 bases from V and 5 from J, leaving 16 bases between them. The CDR3 is made up of 14 amino acids. Germline CDR1 is ENHRY and CDR2 is SYGVKD. The CDR3 DNA is TGTGCCATCAGGGACAGCGTTGGGAATACTGAAGCTTTCTTT. This encodes CAIRDSVGNTEAFF.

This chain joins TRBV4-1 and TRBJ1-1, with no clear D. The CDR3 extends over 16 amino acids. V dropped 0 bases and J dropped 2 bases, with 13 bases sitting between them. Per the germline V gene, CDR1 is MGHRA and CDR2 is YSYEKL. CDR3 nucleotides: TGCGCCAGCAGCCAAGATTTTACACGTCAAAACACTGAAGCTTTCTTT. Encoded protein: CASSQDFTRQNTEAFF.

The gene calls are TRBV29-1 and TRBJ1-1, with 7 bases identical to TRBD1. The CDR3 totals 15 residues. The junction had 8 bases not matched to a gene; V was cut back by 4 bases and J by 0 bases. Germline CDR1 reads SQVTM; CDR2 reads ANQGSEA. This CDR3 reads CSVATGTTMNTEAFF. The CDR3 nucleotides read TGCAGCGTTGCGACAGGGACAACTATGAACACTGAAGCTTTCTTT. Full variable domain (missing parts from reference TRBV29-1 and TRBJ1-1): SAVISQKPSRDICQRGTSLTIQCQVDSQVTMMFWYRQQPGQSLTLIATANQGSEATYESGFVIDKFPISRPNLTFSTLTVSNMSPEDSSIYLCSVATGTTMNTEAFFGQGTRLTVV.

The chain has TRBV19 and TRBJ1-5, with 8 nucleotides matching TRBD1. V was clipped by 4 bases and J by 5 bases; unmatched bases: 4. The V gene's germline CDR1 is LNHDA and CDR2 SQIVND (reference sequence). The CDR3 runs to 14 residues. The CDR3 nucleotides are TGTGCCAGTAGTAAAGGACAGGGCTATCAGCCCCAGCATTTT. It specifies CASSKGQGYQPQHF.

The chain joins TRBV5-1 to TRBJ2-3; a weak D match, TRBD2 (6 bases). This CDR3 has 15 residues. Germline V CDR1 and CDR2: SGHRS, YFSETQ. Between the trimmed V and J ends, which lost 1 base and 2 bases, there was a span of 11 bases. The CDR3 DNA reads TGCGCCAGCAGCTTGCCCGGGGGAAACACAGATACGCAGTATTTT. Amino acids: CASSLPGGNTDTQYF.

V usage is TRBV6-1 and J usage is TRBJ2-3, with D hard to call. Germline loops: CDR1 MNHNS, CDR2 SASEGT. There are 15 residues in the CDR3. The ends were cut back, 0 bases at V and 3 bases at J, with 10 bases in the middle. CDR3 loop: CASSEARVGTDTQYF. As DNA, the CDR3 is TGTGCCAGCAGTGAAGCCCGGGTCGGAACAGATACGCAGTATTTT.

This clone was picked up a small number of times. The chain joins TRBV19 to TRBJ1-2, with 11 bases that match TRBD1. The germline V gene encodes CDR1 LNHDA and CDR2 SQIVND (reference sequence). V gave up 3 bases and J gave up 8 bases; unmatched junction bases: 8. This CDR3 spans 15 amino acids. The CDR3 sequence is CASSMGTGGFLGYTF. The CDR3 DNA sequence: TGTGCCAGTAGTATGGGGACAGGGGGATTTTTAGGCTACACCTTC.

The genes are TRBV19 and TRBJ1-4; no firm D call. Trimming removed 5 bases from V and 0 bases from J, with 10 bases in between. Germline CDR1 reads LNHDA; CDR2 reads SQIVND (reference sequence). The CDR3 consists of 15 residues. This CDR3 reads CASSVRHATNEKLFF. In nucleotides, the CDR3 is TGTGCCAGTAGTGTTCGACACGCAACTAATGAAAAACTGTTTTTT.

This clone came up a few times. The V and J genes are TRBV6-1 and TRBJ1-1, with TRBD1 matching over 8 bases. The CDR3 has 10 residues. With 9 bases clipped from V and 11 bases from J, the junction kept 5 bases outside the gene matches. Germline loops: CDR1 MNHNS, CDR2 SASEGT. The CDR3 here is CASKDRGAFF. DNA of the CDR3: TGTGCCAGTAAAGACAGGGGCGCTTTCTTT.

This chain joins TRBV6-5 and TRBJ1-1, with TRBD1 identical over 8 bases. Unmatched junction bases numbered 3, after V lost 6 bases and J lost 3 bases. From germline, CDR1 is MNHEY and CDR2 SVGAGI. The CDR3 is 13 amino acids. CDR3 amino acids: CASRDRDDTEAFF. In nucleotides, the CDR3 is TGTGCCAGCAGGGACAGGGACGACACTGAAGCTTTCTTT.

This clone was seen a handful of times. This chain uses TRBV5-1 with TRBJ2-5, with 10 bases fitting TRBD1. From germline, CDR1 is SGHRS and CDR2 YFSETQ. The CDR3 sequence is 16 residues long. V lost 1 base and J lost 5; bases outside the gene matches: 8. CDR3 sequence: CASSLFGTGAGETQYF. The CDR3 region has the DNA TGCGCCAGCAGCTTGTTTGGGACAGGGGCCGGGGAGACCCAGTACTTC.

This sequence joins TRBV10-3 and TRBJ2-3, with 14 positions matching TRBD2. V dropped 6 bases and J dropped 2; count of bases not matched to a gene: 13. Germline values: CDR1 ENHRY, CDR2 SYGVKD. CDR3 size: 19 residues. The CDR3 here is CAISDLPGLAGVSTDTQYF. In DNA, the CDR3 is TGTGCCATCAGCGACCTCCCGGGACTAGCGGGGGTATCCACAGATACGCAGTATTTT.

This clone was detected only once. The chain joins TRBV11-2 to TRBJ2-1, with 13 nucleotides matching TRBD2. The length of the CDR3 is 17 residues. The V and J ends lost 4 bases and 5 bases, in that order; junction bases with no gene match: 8. Germline V gives CDR1 SGHAT, CDR2 FQNNGV. CDR3 amino acids: CASSSRLAGGSNNEQFF. CDR3 DNA: TGTGCCAGCAGCTCCCGACTAGCGGGGGGCTCAAACAATGAGCAGTTCTTC.

The J gene is TRBJ1-2, the V gene TRBV3-1 (or the pseudogene TRBV3-2); D is undetermined. CDR3 length: 14 amino acids. Germline CDR1 and CDR2: LGHDT and YNNKEL (reference sequence). The V gene lost 2 bases and the J gene lost 3 bases, with 10 bases spanning the gap. The CDR3 DNA follows: TGTGCCAGCAGCCAACGAGGAAAGGACTATGGCTACACCTTC. This gives the protein CASSQRGKDYGYTF.

The genes are TRBV19 and TRBJ2-2, with 8 bases fitting TRBD2. The CDR3 consists of 16 residues. Germline CDR1 and CDR2: LNHDA and SQIVND (reference sequence). V shed 3 bases and J 8 bases; nucleotides not matched to a gene: 11. CDR3 nucleotides: TGTGCCAGTAGTATCCCCCAACTAGCGGAAAGAGGGGAGCTGTTTTTT. This codes for CASSIPQLAERGELFF.

On this clone: The same CDR3 can be traced to other DNA sequences in this sample. The chain carries TRBV10-3 and TRBJ1-1; D is perhaps TRBD1 (5 bases). Germline loops: CDR1 ENHRY, CDR2 SYGVKD. V was pared by 6 bases and J by 5 bases, with 13 bases between. CDR3 size: 13 residues. The CDR3 protein is CAISRQGGTEAFF. The DNA of the CDR3 is TGTGCCATCAGCCGGCAGGGAGGGACTGAAGCTTTCTTT.

Written as DNA, the CDR3 is TGCGCCAGCAGCCATATTCAGCGGAATGAAAAACTGTTTTTT. It encodes CASSHIQRNEKLFF. This chain joins TRBV4-1 and TRBJ1-4, with D uncertain. V was cut by 3 bases and J by 5 bases, with 10 bases left in between. This CDR3 has 14 residues. In germline, CDR1 is MGHRA, CDR2 YSYEKL.

V and J are TRBV2 and TRBJ1-4, with 9 bases matching TRBD1. This CDR3 contains 16 residues. Per germline, CDR1 SNHLY and CDR2 FYNNEI. V shed 8 bases, J shed 7 bases, and the junction held 14 bases outside the gene matches. CDR3 protein: CASSSRDRAVSEKLFF. In DNA form, the CDR3 reads TGTGCCAGCTCGTCCCGGGACAGGGCTGTTAGTGAAAAACTGTTTTTT.

The chain is built from TRBV5-1 and TRBJ2-6; TRBD1 matches 12 bases. The V gene end was trimmed by 3 bases and the J gene end by 1 base; junction bases not matched to a gene: 5. This CDR3 region has 18 residues. In germline, CDR1 is SGHRS, CDR2 YFSETQ. CDR3 amino acids: CASSSGTGGGSGANVLTF. The CDR3 DNA reads TGCGCCAGCAGCTCTGGGACAGGGGGCGGATCTGGGGCCAACGTCCTGACTTTC.

J is TRBJ1-2 and V is TRBV11-2, with D perhaps matching TRBD1 (5 bases). The V end lost 5 bases, the J end lost 13 bases, and 20 bases lay between the germline ends. The CDR3 is 13 residues long. Per germline, CDR1 SGHAT and CDR2 FQNNGV. The CDR3 sequence: CASSPLVTGGCTF. The CDR3 DNA reads TGTGCCAGCAGCCCTCTAGTTACAGGTGGTTGCACCTTC.

This clone has just one count. This sequence joins TRBV6-5 and TRBJ1-1; possible D gene TRBD1, 5 bases. Per germline, CDR1 MNHEY and CDR2 SVGAGI. Deletions cut 7 bases from V and 2 bases from J, with 11 bases between. This CDR3 contains 13 residues. CDR3 DNA sequence: TGTGCCAGCATGGCGCAGGGCAACACTGAAGCTTTCTTT. It yields the protein CASMAQGNTEAFF.

V usage is TRBV21-1 and J usage is TRBJ2-1; TRBD2 was called by the table and not checked on the DNA. TRBV21-1 is classified as a pseudogene. This CDR3 is 16 amino acids long. The chain's CDR3 is CASSKGPGGGANEQFF. Here the CDR3 DNA reads TGTGCCAGCAGCAAAGGCCCCGGCGGGGGGGCGAATGAGCAGTTCTTC.

The V and J genes are TRBV11-3 and TRBJ1-1; no definite D call. V shed 5 bases and J shed 2 bases, with 9 bases lying between them. The CDR3 extends over 13 amino acids. The germline gives CDR1 SGHNT, CDR2 YENEEA. The CDR3 here is CASSAGLNTEAFF. DNA for the CDR3: TGTGCCAGCAGCGCAGGACTTAACACTGAAGCTTTCTTT.